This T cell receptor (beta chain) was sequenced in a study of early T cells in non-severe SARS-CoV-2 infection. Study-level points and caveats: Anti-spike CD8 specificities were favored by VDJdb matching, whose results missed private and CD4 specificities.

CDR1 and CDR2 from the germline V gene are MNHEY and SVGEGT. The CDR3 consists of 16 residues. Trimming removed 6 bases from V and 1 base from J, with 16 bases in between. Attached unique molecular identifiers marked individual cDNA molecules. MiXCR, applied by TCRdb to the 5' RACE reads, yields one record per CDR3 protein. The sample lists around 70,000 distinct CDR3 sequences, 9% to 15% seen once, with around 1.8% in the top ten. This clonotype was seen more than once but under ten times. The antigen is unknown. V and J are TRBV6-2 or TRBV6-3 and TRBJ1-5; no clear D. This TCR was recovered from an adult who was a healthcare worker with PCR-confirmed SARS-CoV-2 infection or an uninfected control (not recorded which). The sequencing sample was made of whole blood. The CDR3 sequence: CASSTSGVSSNQPQHF. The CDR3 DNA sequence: TGTGCCAGCAGCACCTCCGGGGTATCCAGCAATCAGCCCCAGCATTTT.